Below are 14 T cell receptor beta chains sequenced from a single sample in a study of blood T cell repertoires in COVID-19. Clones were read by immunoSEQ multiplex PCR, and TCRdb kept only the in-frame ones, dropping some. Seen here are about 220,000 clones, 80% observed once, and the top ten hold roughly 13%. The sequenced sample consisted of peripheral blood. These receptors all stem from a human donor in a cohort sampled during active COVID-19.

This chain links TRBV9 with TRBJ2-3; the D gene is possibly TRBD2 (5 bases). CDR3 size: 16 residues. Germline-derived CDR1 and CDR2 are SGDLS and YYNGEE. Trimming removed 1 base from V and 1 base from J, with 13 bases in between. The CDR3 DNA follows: TGTGCCAGCAGCGTACCGTTCCCCGGGGGCACAGATACGCAGTATTTT. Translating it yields CASSVPFPGGTDTQYF.

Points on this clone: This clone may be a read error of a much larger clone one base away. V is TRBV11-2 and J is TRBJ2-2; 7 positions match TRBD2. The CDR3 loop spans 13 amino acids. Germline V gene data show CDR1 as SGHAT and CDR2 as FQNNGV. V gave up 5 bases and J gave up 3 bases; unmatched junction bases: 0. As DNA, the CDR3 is TGTGCCAGCAGCCGGGGGGACACCGGGGAGCTGTTTTTT. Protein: CASSRGDTGELFF. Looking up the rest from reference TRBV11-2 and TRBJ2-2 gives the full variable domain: EAGVAQSPRYKIIEKRQSVAFWCNPISGHATLYWYQQILGQGPKLLIQFQNNGVVDDSQLPKDRFSAERLKGVDSTLKIQPAKLEDSAVYLCASSRGDTGELFFGEGSRLTVL.

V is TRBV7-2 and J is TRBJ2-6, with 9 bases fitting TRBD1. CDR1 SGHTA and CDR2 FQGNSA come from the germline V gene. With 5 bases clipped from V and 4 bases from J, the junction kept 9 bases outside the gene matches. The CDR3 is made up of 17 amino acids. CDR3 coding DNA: TGTGCCAGCAGCCCAGGGACAGGGAGCACAGGGGCCAACGTCCTGACTTTC. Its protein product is CASSPGTGSTGANVLTF.

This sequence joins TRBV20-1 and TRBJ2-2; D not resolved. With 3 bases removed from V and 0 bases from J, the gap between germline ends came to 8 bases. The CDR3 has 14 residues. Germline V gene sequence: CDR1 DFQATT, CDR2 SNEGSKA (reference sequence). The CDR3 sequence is CSASSEANTGELFF. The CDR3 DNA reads TGCAGTGCTAGTTCAGAGGCGAACACCGGGGAGCTGTTTTTT.

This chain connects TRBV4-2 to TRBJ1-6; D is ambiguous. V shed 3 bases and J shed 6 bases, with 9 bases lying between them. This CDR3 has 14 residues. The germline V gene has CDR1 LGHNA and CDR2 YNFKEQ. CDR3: CASSQPAANSPLHF. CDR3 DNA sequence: TGTGCCAGCAGCCAGCCAGCGGCTAATTCACCCCTCCACTTT.

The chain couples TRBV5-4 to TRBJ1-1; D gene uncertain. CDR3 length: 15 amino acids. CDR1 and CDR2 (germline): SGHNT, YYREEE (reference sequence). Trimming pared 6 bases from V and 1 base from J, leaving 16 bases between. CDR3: CASNRNSDPNTEAFF. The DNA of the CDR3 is TGTGCCAGCAACAGAAACTCGGATCCGAACACTGAAGCTTTCTTT.

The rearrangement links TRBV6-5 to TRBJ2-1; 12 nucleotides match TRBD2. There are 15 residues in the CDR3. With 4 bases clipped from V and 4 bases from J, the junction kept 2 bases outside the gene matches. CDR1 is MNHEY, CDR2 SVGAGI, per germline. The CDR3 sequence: CASSFGLAGYNEQFF. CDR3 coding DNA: TGTGCCAGCAGTTTCGGACTAGCGGGGTACAATGAGCAGTTCTTC.

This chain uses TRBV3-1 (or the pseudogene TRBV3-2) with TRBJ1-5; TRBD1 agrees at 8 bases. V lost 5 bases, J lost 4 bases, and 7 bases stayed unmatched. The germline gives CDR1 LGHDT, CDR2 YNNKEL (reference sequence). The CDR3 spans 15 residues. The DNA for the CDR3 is TGTGCCAGCAGCTCGACAGGGGCTACTAATCAGCCCCAGCATTTT. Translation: CASSSTGATNQPQHF.

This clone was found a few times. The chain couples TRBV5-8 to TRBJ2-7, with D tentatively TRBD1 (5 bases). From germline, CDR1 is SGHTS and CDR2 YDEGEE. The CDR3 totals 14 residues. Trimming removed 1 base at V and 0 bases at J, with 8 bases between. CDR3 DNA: TGTGCCAGCAGCTTGTTCAGGGTCTCCTACGAGCAGTACTTC. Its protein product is CASSLFRVSYEQYF.

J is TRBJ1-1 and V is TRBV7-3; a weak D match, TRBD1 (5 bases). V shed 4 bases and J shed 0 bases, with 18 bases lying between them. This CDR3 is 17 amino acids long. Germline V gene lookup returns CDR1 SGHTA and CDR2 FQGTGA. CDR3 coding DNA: TGTGCCAGCAGCTGCCGGGACTGGGGCGTGATGAACACTGAAGCTTTCTTT. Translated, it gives CASSCRDWGVMNTEAFF.

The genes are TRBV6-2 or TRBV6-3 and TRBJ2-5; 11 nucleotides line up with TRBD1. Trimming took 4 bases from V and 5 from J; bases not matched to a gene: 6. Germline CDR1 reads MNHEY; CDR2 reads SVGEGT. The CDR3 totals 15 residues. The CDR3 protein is CASSSGTGGLETQYF. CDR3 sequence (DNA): TGTGCCAGCAGTTCAGGGACAGGGGGTTTGGAGACCCAGTACTTC.

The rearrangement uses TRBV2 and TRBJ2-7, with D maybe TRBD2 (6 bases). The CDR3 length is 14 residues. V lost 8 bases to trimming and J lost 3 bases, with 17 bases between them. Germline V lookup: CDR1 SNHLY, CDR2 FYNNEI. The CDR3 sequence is CASRHREIHYEQYF. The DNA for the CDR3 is TGTGCCAGCCGTCATCGGGAGATACACTACGAGCAGTACTTC.

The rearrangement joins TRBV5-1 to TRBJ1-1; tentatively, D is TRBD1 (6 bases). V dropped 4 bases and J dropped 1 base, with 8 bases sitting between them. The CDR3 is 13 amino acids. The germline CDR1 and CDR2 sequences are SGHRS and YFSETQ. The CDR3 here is CASSPGENTEAFF. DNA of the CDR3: TGCGCCAGCAGCCCAGGGGAGAACACTGAAGCTTTCTTT.

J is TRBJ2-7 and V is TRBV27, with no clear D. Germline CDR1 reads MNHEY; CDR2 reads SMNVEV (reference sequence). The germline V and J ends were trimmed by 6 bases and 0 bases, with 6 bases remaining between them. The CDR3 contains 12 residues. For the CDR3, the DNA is TGTGCCAGCAGGGGCCTCTCCTACGAGCAGTACTTC. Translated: CASRGLSYEQYF.